The 14 T cell receptor beta chains presented below share a single source sample, sequenced in a study of cytomegalovirus exposure and HLA in healthy donors. PCR was performed using 60 Vbeta and 13 Jbeta primers. Clones were sequenced by immunoSEQ multiplex PCR, and TCRdb holds only the in-frame ones, with some missing. This table holds around 120,000 clones, roughly two thirds found once. The sample comprised PBMCs. These receptors came from a man younger than 45 in good health and CMV-seropositive.

The chain combines TRBV6-1 with TRBJ1-2, with D perhaps matching TRBD1 (5 bases). V gave up 0 bases and J gave up 4 bases, with 15 bases separating them. Germline-derived CDR1 and CDR2 are MNHNS and SASEGT. The CDR3 consists of 16 residues. CDR3 residues: CASSEAWTLPAYGYTF. The CDR3 nucleotides are TGTGCCAGCAGTGAAGCCTGGACACTCCCTGCCTATGGCTACACCTTC.

The gene calls are TRBV27 and TRBJ2-3; 9 positions match TRBD2. The germline CDR1 and CDR2 sequences are MNHEY and SMNVEV (reference sequence). The CDR3 consists of 19 residues. V dropped 6 bases and J dropped 0; count of bases not matched to a gene: 16. The CDR3 DNA follows: TGTGCCAGCAGCCCCACAAACCTGCGCACTAGCGGGAGCACAGATACGCAGTATTTT. Residues: CASSPTNLRTSGSTDTQYF.

This clone has more than one count but fewer than ten. Other DNA sequences in this specimen translate into the identical CDR3. This sequence joins TRBV5-1 and TRBJ2-1, with 8 bases matching TRBD2. The V segment lost 4 bases and the J segment 3 bases; nucleotides outside the gene matches: 6. In germline, CDR1 is SGHRS, CDR2 YFSETQ. The CDR3 loop spans 15 amino acids. CDR3 protein: CASSQTSAFYNEQFF. The CDR3 bases are TGCGCCAGCAGCCAGACTAGCGCTTTCTACAATGAGCAGTTCTTC. The full variable domain, with the rest looked up from reference TRBV5-1 and TRBJ2-1, is KAGVTQTPRYLIKTRGQQVTLSCSPISGHRSVSWYQQTPGQGLQFLFEYFSETQRNKGNFPGRFSGRQFSNSRSEMNVSTLELGDSALYLCASSQTSAFYNEQFFGPGTRLTVL.

This chain links TRBV5-1 with TRBJ2-5; D might be TRBD2 (6 bases). This CDR3 is built from 16 residues. Germline V CDR1 and CDR2: SGHRS, YFSETQ. V dropped 1 base and J dropped 5 bases, with 18 bases sitting between them. The CDR3, as DNA: TGCGCCAGCAGCTTGATATCGGGAGCTGAGGGGGAGACCCAGTACTTC. Translated, it gives CASSLISGAEGETQYF.

The chain combines TRBV18 with TRBJ1-4; D is unclear. Per the germline V gene, CDR1 is KGHSH and CDR2 is LQKENI. V was pared by 3 bases and J by 0 bases, with 5 bases between. CDR3 length: 14 residues. This CDR3 is CASSPSTTNEKLFF. The CDR3 DNA is TGTGCCAGCTCACCTTCAACAACTAATGAAAAACTGTTTTTT.

The chain employs TRBV4-1 and TRBJ1-2, with D unclear. The germline gives CDR1 MGHRA, CDR2 YSYEKL. The CDR3 contains 15 residues. V lost 2 bases and J 5 bases, leaving 15 bases between the germline ends. The CDR3 is CASSQSARVEYGYTF. CDR3 nucleotides: TGCGCCAGCAGCCAATCGGCCCGGGTGGAGTATGGCTACACCTTC.

This clone came up a few times. The V gene is TRBV5-1, the J gene TRBJ2-3; a weak D match, TRBD2 (5 bases). V dropped 4 bases and J dropped 0 bases, with 24 bases sitting between them. This CDR3 has 19 residues. CDR1 SGHRS and CDR2 YFSETQ come from the germline V gene. The CDR3 DNA reads as TGCGCCAGCAGCCCGACCCCGCGGGTCCCAGCGGAGAGCACAGATACGCAGTATTTT. Translating it yields CASSPTPRVPAESTDTQYF.

V and J are TRBV5-1 and TRBJ1-1, with D uncertain. V was clipped by 5 bases and J by 4 bases, with 21 bases between them. The CDR3 contains 16 residues. CDR1 and CDR2 from the germline V gene are SGHRS and YFSETQ. The CDR3 DNA reads as TGCGCCAGCAGTATAACGGCCGCCGAGGTGGCCACTGAAGCTTTCTTT. Amino acid sequence: CASSITAAEVATEAFF.

As regards this clone: Its ends do not fully match the called genes, so a read error is possible. This same CDR3 is encoded by further DNA sequences in the sample. This rearrangement joins TRBV29-1 to TRBJ1-1; TRBD1 aligns across 7 bases. The germline V gene has CDR1 SQVTM and CDR2 ANQGSEA. The CDR3 totals 17 residues. Written as DNA, the CDR3 is TGCAGTGTTGAAGGGGGCACAGGGTCACGTCGAGACACTGAAGCTTTCTTT. This translates into CSVEGGTGSRRDTEAFF. The whole variable domain, filled in from reference TRBV29-1 and TRBJ1-1, reads SAVISQKPSRDICQRGTSLTIQCQVDSQVTMMFWYRQQPGQSLTLIATANQGSEATYESGFVIDKFPISRPNLTFSTLTVSNMSPEDSSIYLCSVEGGTGSRRDTEAFFGQGTRLTVV.

The chain recombines TRBV7-9 with TRBJ2-1; 11 bases match TRBD1. This CDR3 contains 15 residues. Trimming removed 3 bases from V and 7 bases from J; junction bases left unmatched: 5. Germline V CDR1 and CDR2: SEHNR, FQNEAQ (reference sequence). The CDR3 nucleotides read TGTGCCAGCAGCTTGGGACAGGGGGTGGGGAATGAGCAGTTCTTC. Translation: CASSLGQGVGNEQFF.

This chain uses TRBV11-3 with TRBJ2-3, with TRBD2 matching 13 bases. The CDR3 totals 18 residues. With 5 bases clipped from V and 1 base from J, the junction kept 9 bases outside the gene matches. Germline lookup yields CDR1 SGHNT and CDR2 YENEEA. CDR3: CASSRGLAGAYGTDTQYF. The DNA of the CDR3 is TGTGCCAGCAGCCGTGGACTAGCGGGAGCATATGGCACAGATACGCAGTATTTT.

The V and J genes are TRBV28 and TRBJ2-5; tentatively, D is TRBD2 (6 bases). Germline lookup yields CDR1 MDHEN and CDR2 SYDVKM. CDR3 size: 16 residues. The V end lost 3 bases, the J end lost 2 bases, and 16 bases lay between the germline ends. CDR3 residues: CASSLPSGLGQETQYF. In DNA, the CDR3 is TGTGCCAGCAGTTTGCCTTCGGGACTTGGACAAGAGACCCAGTACTTC. Full variable domain (outside the CDR3, taken from reference TRBV28 and TRBJ2-5): DVKVTQSSRYLVKRTGEKVFLECVQDMDHENMFWYRQDPGLGLRLIYFSYDVKMKEKGDIPEGYSVSREKKERFSLILESASTNQTSMYLCASSLPSGLGQETQYFGPGTRLLVL.

The CDR3 loop reads CASSMGQGSYEQYF. Here the CDR3 DNA reads TGTGCCAGCAGCATGGGACAGGGCTCCTACGAGCAGTACTTC. The genes are TRBV9 and TRBJ2-7; 9 nucleotides align to TRBD1. This CDR3 is 14 amino acids long. Germline CDR1 and CDR2: SGDLS and YYNGEE. Unmatched junction bases numbered 2, after V lost 4 bases and J lost 0 bases.

J is TRBJ1-2 and V is TRBV9, with D unclear. The CDR3 consists of 13 residues. V was trimmed by 2 bases and J by 2 bases, leaving 7 bases between them. Germline V gives CDR1 SGDLS, CDR2 YYNGEE. CDR3 nucleotides: TGTGCCAGCAGCGTTACGGAGAACTATGGCTACACCTTC. Amino acids: CASSVTENYGYTF.